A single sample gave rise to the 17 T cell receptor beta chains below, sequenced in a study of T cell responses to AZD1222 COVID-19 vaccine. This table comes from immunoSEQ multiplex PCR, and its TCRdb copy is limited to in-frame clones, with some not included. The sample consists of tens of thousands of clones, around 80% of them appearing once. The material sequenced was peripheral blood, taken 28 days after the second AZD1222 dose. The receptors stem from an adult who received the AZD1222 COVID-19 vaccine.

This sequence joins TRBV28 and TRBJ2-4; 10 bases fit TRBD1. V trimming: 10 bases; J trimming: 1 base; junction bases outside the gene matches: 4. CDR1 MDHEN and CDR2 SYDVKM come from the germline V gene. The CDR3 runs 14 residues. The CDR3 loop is CAIMGQGAKNIQYF. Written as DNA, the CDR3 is TGTGCCATCATGGGACAGGGGGCCAAAAACATTCAGTACTTC.

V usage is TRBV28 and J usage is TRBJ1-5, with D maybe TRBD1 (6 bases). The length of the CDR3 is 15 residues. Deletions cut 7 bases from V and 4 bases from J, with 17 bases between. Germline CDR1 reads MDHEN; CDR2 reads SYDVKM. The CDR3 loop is CASNMEQGTNQPQHF. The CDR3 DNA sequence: TGTGCCAGCAACATGGAACAGGGAACAAATCAGCCCCAGCATTTT.

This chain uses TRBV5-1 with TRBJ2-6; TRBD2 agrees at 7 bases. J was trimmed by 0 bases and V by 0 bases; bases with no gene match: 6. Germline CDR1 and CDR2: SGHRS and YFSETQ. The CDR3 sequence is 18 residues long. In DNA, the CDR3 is TGCGCCAGCAGCTTGGAGCCAGCGGGGACCTCTGGGGCCAACGTCCTGACTTTC. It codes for CASSLEPAGTSGANVLTF.

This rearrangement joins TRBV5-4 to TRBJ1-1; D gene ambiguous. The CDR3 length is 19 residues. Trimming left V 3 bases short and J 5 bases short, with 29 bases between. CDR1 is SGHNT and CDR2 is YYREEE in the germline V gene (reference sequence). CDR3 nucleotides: TGTGCCAGCAGCTCAGAGGGTAAAGAGACACACCTTCATGGGACTGAAGCTTTCTTT. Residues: CASSSEGKETHLHGTEAFF.

The CDR3 here is CASSQLIGRALRYEQFF. The DNA for the CDR3 is TGCGCCAGCAGCCAATTGATCGGGAGGGCCCTCAGGTATGAGCAGTTCTTC. The chain couples TRBV4-1 to TRBJ2-1; 8 bases align to TRBD2. Per germline, CDR1 MGHRA and CDR2 YSYEKL. Trimming cost V 2 bases and J 8 bases; bases outside gene matches: 14. The length of the CDR3 is 17 residues.

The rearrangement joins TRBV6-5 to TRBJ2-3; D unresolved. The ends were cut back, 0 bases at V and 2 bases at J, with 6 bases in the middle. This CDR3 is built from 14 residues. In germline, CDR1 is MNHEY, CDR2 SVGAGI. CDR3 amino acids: CASSYSINTDTQYF. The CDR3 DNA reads TGTGCCAGCAGTTACTCTATTAACACAGATACGCAGTATTTT.

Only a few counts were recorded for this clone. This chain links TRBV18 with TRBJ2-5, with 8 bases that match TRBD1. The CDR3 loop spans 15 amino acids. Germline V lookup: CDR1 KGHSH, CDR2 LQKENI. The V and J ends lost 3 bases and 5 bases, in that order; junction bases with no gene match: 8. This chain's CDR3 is CASSPPGQEGETQYF. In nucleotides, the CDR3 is TGTGCCAGCTCACCCCCGGGACAGGAGGGGGAGACCCAGTACTTC. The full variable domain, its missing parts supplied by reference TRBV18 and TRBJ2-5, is NAGVMQNPRHLVRRRGQEARLRCSPMKGHSHVYWYRQLPEEGLKFMVYLQKENIIDESGMPKERFSAEFPKEGPSILRIQQVVRGDSAAYFCASSPPGQEGETQYFGPGTRLLVL.

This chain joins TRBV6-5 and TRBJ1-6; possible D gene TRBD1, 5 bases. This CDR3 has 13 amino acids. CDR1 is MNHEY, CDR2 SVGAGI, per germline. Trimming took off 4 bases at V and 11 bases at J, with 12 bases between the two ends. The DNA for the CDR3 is TGTGCCAGCAGTTCCATCGGACATACACCCCTCCACTTT. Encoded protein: CASSSIGHTPLHF.

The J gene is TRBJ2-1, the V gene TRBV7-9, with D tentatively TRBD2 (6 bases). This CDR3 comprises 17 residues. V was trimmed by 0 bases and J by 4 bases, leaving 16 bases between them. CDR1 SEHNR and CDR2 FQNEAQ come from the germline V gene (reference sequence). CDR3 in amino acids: CASSLASLGGTYNEQFF. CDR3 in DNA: TGTGCCAGCAGCTTAGCGTCACTCGGGGGAACTTACAATGAGCAGTTCTTC.

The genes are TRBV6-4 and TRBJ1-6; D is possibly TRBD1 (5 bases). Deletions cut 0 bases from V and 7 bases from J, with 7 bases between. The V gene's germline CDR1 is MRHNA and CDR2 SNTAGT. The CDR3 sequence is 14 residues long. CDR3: CASSDSGGNSPLHF. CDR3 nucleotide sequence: TGTGCCAGCAGTGACTCGGGGGGGAATTCACCCCTCCACTTT.

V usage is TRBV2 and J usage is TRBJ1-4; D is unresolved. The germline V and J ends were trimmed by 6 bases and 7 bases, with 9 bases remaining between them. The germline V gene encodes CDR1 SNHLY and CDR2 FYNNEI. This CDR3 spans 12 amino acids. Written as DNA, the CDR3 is TGTGCCAGCAGATCCGGACGTGAAAAACTGTTTTTT. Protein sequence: CASRSGREKLFF.

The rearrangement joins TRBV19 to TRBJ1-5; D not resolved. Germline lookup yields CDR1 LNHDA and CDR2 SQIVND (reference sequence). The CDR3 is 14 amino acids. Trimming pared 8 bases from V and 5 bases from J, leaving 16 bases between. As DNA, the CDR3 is TGTGCCAGTGTCTTATTAGGCAGTGATCAGCCCCAGCATTTT. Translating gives CASVLLGSDQPQHF.

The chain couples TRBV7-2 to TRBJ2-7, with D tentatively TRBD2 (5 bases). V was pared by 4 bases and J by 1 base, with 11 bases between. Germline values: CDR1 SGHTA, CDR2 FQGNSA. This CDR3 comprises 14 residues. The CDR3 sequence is CASSSGLVSYEQYF. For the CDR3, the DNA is TGTGCCAGCAGCTCCGGACTCGTATCCTACGAGCAGTACTTC.

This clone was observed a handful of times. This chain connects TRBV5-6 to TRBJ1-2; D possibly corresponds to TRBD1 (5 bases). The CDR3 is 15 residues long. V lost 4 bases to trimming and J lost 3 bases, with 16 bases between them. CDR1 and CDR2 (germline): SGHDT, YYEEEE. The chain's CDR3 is CASSRGTTGDYGYTF. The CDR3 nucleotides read TGTGCCAGCAGCCGCGGGACCACGGGTGACTATGGCTACACCTTC.

CDR3 bases: TGTGCCAGCAGCCGGACTAGCGGGGGAGCGAACACCGGGGAGCTGTTTTTT. Its protein is CASSRTSGGANTGELFF. This sequence joins TRBV4-2 and TRBJ2-2; 13 nucleotides agree with TRBD2. J was trimmed by 0 bases and V by 4 bases; bases with no gene match: 2. The germline gives CDR1 LGHNA, CDR2 YNFKEQ. This CDR3 comprises 17 residues.

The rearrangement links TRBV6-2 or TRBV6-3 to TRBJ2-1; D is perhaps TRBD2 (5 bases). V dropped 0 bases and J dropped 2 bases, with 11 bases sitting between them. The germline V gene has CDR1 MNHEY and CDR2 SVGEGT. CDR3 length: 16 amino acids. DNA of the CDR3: TGTGCCAGCAGTTACTCGACTATATCGGCCTACAATGAGCAGTTCTTC. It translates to CASSYSTISAYNEQFF.

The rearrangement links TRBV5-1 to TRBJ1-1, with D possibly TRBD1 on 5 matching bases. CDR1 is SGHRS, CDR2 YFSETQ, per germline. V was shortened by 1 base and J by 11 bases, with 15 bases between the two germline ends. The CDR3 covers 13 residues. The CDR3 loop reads CASSLTGAGWAFF. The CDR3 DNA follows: TGCGCCAGCAGCTTGACCGGAGCAGGGTGGGCTTTCTTT. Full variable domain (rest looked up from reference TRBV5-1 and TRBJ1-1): KAGVTQTPRYLIKTRGQQVTLSCSPISGHRSVSWYQQTPGQGLQFLFEYFSETQRNKGNFPGRFSGRQFSNSRSEMNVSTLELGDSALYLCASSLTGAGWAFFGQGTRLTVV.